This T cell receptor beta chain comes out of a study of blood T cell repertoires in COVID-19. Study as a whole: The cDNA or gDNA used as material had been derived from T cells, B-cell-depleted T cells, or PBMCs.

Some clones are missing from TCRdb's copy, which holds only in-frame ones; the method was immunoSEQ multiplex PCR. The top ten clones hold 33% of a sample with roughly 40,000 clones, around three quarters of them seen once. CDR3 length equals 14 residues. The ends lost 5 bases at V and 2 bases at J; junction bases unmatched: 5. Per germline, CDR1 SGHTA and CDR2 FQGNSA. The sequenced sample consisted of peripheral blood. This receptor was identified in a woman aged 80 or older with acute or convalescent COVID-19. The chain joins TRBV7-2 to TRBJ2-7; 8 bases are shared with TRBD1. For the CDR3, the DNA is TGTGCCAGCAGCGAGCGACAGGGGCCCTACGAGCAGTACTTC. Translated, it gives CASSERQGPYEQYF.